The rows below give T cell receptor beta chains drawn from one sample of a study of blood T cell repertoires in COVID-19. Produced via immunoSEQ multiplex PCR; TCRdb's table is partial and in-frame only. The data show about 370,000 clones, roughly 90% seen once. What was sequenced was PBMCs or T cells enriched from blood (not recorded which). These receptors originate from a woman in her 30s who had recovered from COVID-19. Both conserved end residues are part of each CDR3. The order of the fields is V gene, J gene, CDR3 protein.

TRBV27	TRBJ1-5	CASSRLNGNQPQHF
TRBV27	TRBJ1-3	CASSLRGGLGNTIYF
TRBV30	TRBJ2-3	CAWSILEHGQVVF
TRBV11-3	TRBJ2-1	CASSLGDSYNEQFF
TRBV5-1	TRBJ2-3	CASSLDGPDNDFTDTQYF
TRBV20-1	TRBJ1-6	CSASAGGGSPLHF
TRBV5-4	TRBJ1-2	CASRTGQRNNYGYTF
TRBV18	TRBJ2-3	CASSPRQGVGTDTQYF
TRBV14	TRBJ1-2	CASSQVSFYGYTF
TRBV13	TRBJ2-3	CASSLPRTSRGDTQYF
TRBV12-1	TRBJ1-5	CASIVEVGGDRWDSNQPQHF
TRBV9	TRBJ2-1	CASSAGLNNEQFF
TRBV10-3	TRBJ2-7	CAISGGRLDFYEQYF
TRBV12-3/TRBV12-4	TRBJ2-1	CASSPLGGNEQFF
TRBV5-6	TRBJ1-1	CASSSAGLGAFF
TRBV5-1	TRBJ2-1	CASSLSGSSYNEQFF
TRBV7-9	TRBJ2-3	CASSLAGAGDTQYF
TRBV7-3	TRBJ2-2	CASSDREAWGGELFF
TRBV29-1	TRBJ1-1	CSVAGGLGTEAFF
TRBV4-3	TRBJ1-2	CASSQDFIEYVGYTF
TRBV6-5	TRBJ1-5	CASRKQGAKQPQHF
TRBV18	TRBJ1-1	CASSPGQGDISTEAFF
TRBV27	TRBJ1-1	CASSLFREGAEAFF
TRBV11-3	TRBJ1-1	CASSRGGQGNTEAFF
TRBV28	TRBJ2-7	CASSYTGLAGGNRPYEQYF
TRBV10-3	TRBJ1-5	CAISEPSSDQPQHF
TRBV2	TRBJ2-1	CASSEVGGSHNEQFF
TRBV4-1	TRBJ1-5	CASSLATGGNQPQHF
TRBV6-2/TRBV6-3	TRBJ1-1	CASSLTRDMGTEAFF
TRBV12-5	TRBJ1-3	CASGQGQGSYTIYF
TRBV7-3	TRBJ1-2	CASSPEGQGGIYGYTF
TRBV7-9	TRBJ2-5	CASSLSLAEGETQYF
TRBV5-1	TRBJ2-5	CASSLRETQYF
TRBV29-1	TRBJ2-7	CSVVPGQGPESFYEQYF
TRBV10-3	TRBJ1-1	CAIRVGGVNTEAFF
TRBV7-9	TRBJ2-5	CASSRDSMETQYF
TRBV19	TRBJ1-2	CASSAGGNYGYTF
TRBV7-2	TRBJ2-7	CASSLGTREYEQYF
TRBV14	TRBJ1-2	CASSQGDSTYGYTF
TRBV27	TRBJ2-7	CASSPRTSGRSSYEQYF
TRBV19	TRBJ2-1	CASSSERDNEQFF
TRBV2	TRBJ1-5	CASSERGLRNQPQHF
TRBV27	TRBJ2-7	CASSLSASYEQYF
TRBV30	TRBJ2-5	CACSSGGSLGETQYF
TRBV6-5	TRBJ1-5	CASRVTGDNQPQHF
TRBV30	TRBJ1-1	CAWSPQAGRDTEAFF
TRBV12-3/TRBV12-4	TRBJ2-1	CASSYNNEQFF